This passage covers 20 T cell receptor beta chains from one sample sequenced in a study of T cells in Graves' hyperthyroidism and ophthalmopathy. Amplification of TCR beta CDR3 regions was performed using RNA transcripts as template. HTBI primers were used for first-round RT-PCR of the TCR CDR3. TCRdb recomputed calls from the multiplex PCR reads with MiXCR, one row per CDR3 protein. The sample contains more than 500,000 distinct CDR3 sequences, under 60% of which appear only once. The sample was peripheral blood or thyroid tissue (not recorded which). The receptors come from an adult woman with Graves' disease, either hyperthyroidism or ophthalmopathy (not recorded which).

The table lists this clonotype with many counts. DNA of the CDR3: TGCAGTGCTAGAAGGACAGGGGGCTACGAGCAGTACTTC. As protein: CSARRTGGYEQYF. This chain joins TRBV20-1 and TRBJ2-7; 10 positions match TRBD1. Germline V gene data show CDR1 as DFQATT and CDR2 as SNEGSKA (reference sequence). This CDR3 spans 13 amino acids. V was clipped by 2 bases and J by 3 bases; unmatched bases: 1.

This clonotype has ten or more counts. The CDR3 DNA is TGTGCCAGCAGCGCCCCCGGGAGCTCCTACGAGCAGTACTTC. It codes for CASSAPGSSYEQYF. The rearrangement links TRBV7-2 to TRBJ2-7, with a weak D call TRBD2 (6 bases). Germline loops: CDR1 SGHTA, CDR2 FQGNSA. The CDR3 contains 14 residues. Trimming stripped 5 bases from V and 0 bases from J, with 11 bases between.

The chain combines TRBV7-9 with TRBJ2-5; 9 bases match TRBD2. The ends lost 6 bases at V and 5 bases at J; junction bases unmatched: 10. The germline V gene has CDR1 SEHNR and CDR2 FQNEAQ (reference sequence). CDR3 length equals 15 residues. The CDR3 DNA follows: TGTGCCAGCAGATTCGGGACTAGCCTATCGGAGACCCAGTACTTC. Residues: CASRFGTSLSETQYF.

This clonotype was observed at least ten times. This sequence joins TRBV19 and TRBJ1-1; D gene uncertain. V was pared by 3 bases and J by 11 bases, with 10 bases between. CDR1 and CDR2 from the germline V gene are LNHDA and SQIVND (reference sequence). The CDR3 loop spans 11 amino acids. CDR3 amino acids: CASSIPQEAFF. The CDR3 nucleotides are TGTGCCAGTAGTATCCCGCAGGAGGCTTTCTTT.

This clonotype was seen once. This chain links TRBV19 with TRBJ1-1; 7 bases line up with TRBD1. The J segment lost 5 bases and the V segment lost 5 bases, leaving 8 bases of the junction unmatched. Germline V gene sequence: CDR1 LNHDA, CDR2 SQIVND (reference sequence). The CDR3 sequence is 14 residues long. The CDR3 nucleotides are TGTGCCAGTAGTCAAGGGGGCATGGAGACTGAAGCTTTCTTT. Protein product: CASSQGGMETEAFF.

The chain is built from TRBV10-3 and TRBJ1-2; the D gene is possibly TRBD1 (6 bases). The CDR3 consists of 15 residues. Per the germline V gene, CDR1 is ENHRY and CDR2 is SYGVKD. Trimming took 10 bases from V and 3 from J, leaving 21 bases between them. The CDR3 region is CATLEGGRTDYGYTF. In DNA, the CDR3 is TGTGCCACCCTAGAGGGGGGCAGAACAGACTATGGCTACACCTTC.

This clonotype was detected ten times or more. The chain employs TRBV2 and TRBJ1-5, with unresolved D. The length of the CDR3 is 16 residues. Trimming stripped 7 bases from V and 4 bases from J, with 20 bases between. Germline-derived CDR1 and CDR2 are SNHLY and FYNNEI. The CDR3 spells CASTFGGRTLNQPQHF. The CDR3 nucleotides are TGTGCCAGCACCTTTGGAGGACGGACTTTAAATCAGCCCCAGCATTTT.

Details on this clonotype: A read error may account for a junction end that differs from germline. The J gene is TRBJ1-1, the V gene TRBV20-1; D is perhaps TRBD1 (5 bases). Looked up from germline, CDR1 is DFQATT and CDR2 is SNEGSKA (reference sequence). The CDR3 is 15 residues long. CDR3 residues: CSASAGTTLNTEASF. The CDR3 nucleotides are TGCAGTGCTAGCGCGGGGACTACTTTAAACACTGAAGCTTCCTTC.

About this clonotype: This may be a read error: a much more frequent sequence differs by one nucleotide. The chain is built from TRBV5-1 and TRBJ2-5; D might be TRBD1 (5 bases). From germline, CDR1 is SGHRS and CDR2 YFSETQ. The V gene lost 7 bases and the J gene lost 1 base, with 17 bases spanning the gap. The CDR3 consists of 15 residues. In DNA form, the CDR3 reads TGCGCCAGCGGTGCGTATGGGGCTACCCAAGAGACCCAGTACTTC. This translates into CASGAYGATQETQYF.

This clonotype was observed once. A junction end diverges from the germline sequence, so it may reflect a read error. This chain links TRBV7-3 with TRBJ2-6; 11 bases are shared with TRBD1. Germline values: CDR1 SGHTA, CDR2 FQGTGA. The CDR3 length is 12 residues. The CDR3 nucleotides are TGTGCCAGCAGCCCTCGGACAGGGGGCTTGGCTTTC. Translated: CASSPRTGGLAF.

This clonotype was seen only a few times. This chain uses TRBV20-1 with TRBJ1-2; 8 nucleotides agree with TRBD1. The CDR3 runs to 12 residues. Germline V lookup: CDR1 DFQATT, CDR2 SNEGSKA (reference sequence). V shed 5 bases and J 4 bases; nucleotides not matched to a gene: 3. The CDR3 DNA sequence: TGCAGTGCTTTGGACAGGGTCTATGGCTACACCTTC. Translating it yields CSALDRVYGYTF.

Many counts were recorded for this clonotype. This sequence joins TRBV6-5 and TRBJ1-1; 10 nucleotides line up with TRBD1. The CDR3 sequence is 15 residues long. Per germline, CDR1 MNHEY and CDR2 SVGAGI. J lost 4 bases, V lost 7 bases, and 9 bases had no gene match. In DNA, the CDR3 is TGTGCCAGCATACGGGACAGGGGACGGGTCACTGAAGCTTTCTTT. This codes for CASIRDRGRVTEAFF.

This clonotype occurred a few times. This chain uses TRBV4-1 with TRBJ2-7; no clear D gene. CDR3 size: 13 residues. Trimming shortened V by 1 base and J by 11 bases, and 15 bases separated the two germline ends. Germline values: CDR1 MGHRA, CDR2 YSYEKL. The CDR3 protein is CASSQAIVTEKYF. In DNA form, the CDR3 reads TGCGCCAGCAGCCAAGCTATTGTAACGGAGAAGTACTTC.

As for this clonotype: One end of the junction is discordant with germline, which a read error may explain. The chain has TRBV2 and TRBJ1-1; no definite D call. The germline V gene encodes CDR1 SNHLY and CDR2 FYNNEI. The CDR3 has 14 amino acids. The CDR3 spells CACSGQSMNAEAFF. The DNA of the CDR3 is TGTGCCTGCAGTGGTCAATCTATGAACGCTGAAGCTTTCTTT.

In this sample, this clonotype turned up a few times. The chain carries TRBV6-5 and TRBJ1-2; 10 bases are shared with TRBD1. This CDR3 spans 14 amino acids. J gave up 6 bases and V 6 bases, and 7 bases lay outside the gene matches. Germline V gene lookup returns CDR1 MNHEY and CDR2 SVGAGI. CDR3 DNA: TGTGCCAGCAGCCCCCGACAGGGGGCCAATGGCTACACCTTC. Protein: CASSPRQGANGYTF.

A single count supports this clonotype. This chain links TRBV19 with TRBJ1-1; maybe TRBD1 (6 bases). V lost 4 bases and J lost 5, with 11 bases in between. CDR1 and CDR2 (germline): LNHDA, SQIVND (reference sequence). The CDR3 has 13 residues. CDR3 sequence: CASSTDRRTEAFF. CDR3 DNA: TGTGCCAGTAGTACTGACAGGCGGACTGAAGCTTTCTTT.

This clonotype came up many times. The CDR3 DNA reads TGTGCCATCACCGGGACAGGGCATGGCTACACCTTC. As protein: CAITGTGHGYTF. J is TRBJ1-2 and V is TRBV10-3, with 9 nucleotides matching TRBD1. The CDR3 runs 12 residues. Trimming took 7 bases from V and 6 from J; bases not matched to a gene: 3. CDR1 and CDR2 (germline): ENHRY, SYGVKD.

This chain joins TRBV15 and TRBJ2-7; 9 nucleotides agree with TRBD2. Germline CDR1 reads LNHNV; CDR2 reads YYDKDF (reference sequence). The CDR3 covers 16 residues. Unmatched junction bases numbered 8, after V lost 0 bases and J lost 5 bases. The CDR3 here is CATSRDGAGGPHEQYF. DNA of the CDR3: TGTGCCACCAGCAGAGATGGGGCGGGAGGGCCGCACGAGCAGTACTTC.

The rearrangement uses TRBV29-1 and TRBJ2-5; 8 nucleotides match TRBD2. The germline V gene has CDR1 SQVTM and CDR2 ANQGSEA. This CDR3 comprises 12 residues. The CDR3 DNA reads TGCAGTGTTACAGCGGGAGTCGAGACCCAGTACTTC. As protein: CSVTAGVETQYF.

This clonotype has at least ten counts. The chain carries TRBV11-2 and TRBJ2-5; 7 bases map to TRBD2. This CDR3 spans 15 amino acids. Germline loops: CDR1 SGHAT, CDR2 FQNNGV. Unmatched junction bases numbered 8, after V lost 2 bases and J lost 5 bases. The CDR3 DNA reads as TGTGCCAGCAGCTTATTTGGACTAGTCGGGGAGACCCAGTACTTC. Translated: CASSLFGLVGETQYF.